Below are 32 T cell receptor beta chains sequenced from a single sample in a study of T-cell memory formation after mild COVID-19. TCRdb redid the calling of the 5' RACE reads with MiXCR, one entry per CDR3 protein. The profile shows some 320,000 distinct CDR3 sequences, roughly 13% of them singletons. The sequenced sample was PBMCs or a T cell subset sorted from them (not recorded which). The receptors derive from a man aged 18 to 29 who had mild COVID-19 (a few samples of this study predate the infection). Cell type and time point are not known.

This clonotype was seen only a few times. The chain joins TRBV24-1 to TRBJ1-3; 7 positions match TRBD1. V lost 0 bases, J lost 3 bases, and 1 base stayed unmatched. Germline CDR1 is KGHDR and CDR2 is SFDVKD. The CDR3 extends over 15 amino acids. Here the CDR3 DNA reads TGTGCCACCAGTGATTTGCCAGGGGGTGGAAACACCATATATTTT. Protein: CATSDLPGGGNTIYF.

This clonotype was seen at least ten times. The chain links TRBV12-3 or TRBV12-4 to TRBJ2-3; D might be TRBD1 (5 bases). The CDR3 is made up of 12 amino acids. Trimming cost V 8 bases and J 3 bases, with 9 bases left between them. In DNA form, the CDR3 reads TGTGCCAGCGGCAGACAGACAGATACGCAGTATTTT. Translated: CASGRQTDTQYF.

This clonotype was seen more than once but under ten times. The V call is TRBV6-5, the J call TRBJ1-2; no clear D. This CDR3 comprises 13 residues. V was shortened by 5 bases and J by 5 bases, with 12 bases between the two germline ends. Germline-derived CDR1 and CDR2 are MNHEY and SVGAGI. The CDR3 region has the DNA TGTGCCAGCAGTCCCGGGAGCGGGTATGGCTACACCTTC. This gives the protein CASSPGSGYGYTF.

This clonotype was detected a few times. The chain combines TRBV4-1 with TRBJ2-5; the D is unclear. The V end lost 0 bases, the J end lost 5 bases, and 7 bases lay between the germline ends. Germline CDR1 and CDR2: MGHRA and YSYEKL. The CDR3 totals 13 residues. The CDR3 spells CASSQDALETQYF. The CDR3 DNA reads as TGCGCCAGCAGCCAAGATGCCTTGGAGACCCAGTACTTC.

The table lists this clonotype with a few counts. CDR3 protein: CASSREADHEAFF. The CDR3 nucleotides read TGTGCCAGCTCACGGGAAGCAGATCATGAAGCTTTCTTT. V gene TRBV18 combines with J gene TRBJ1-1; D gene unclear. The CDR3 consists of 13 residues. From germline, CDR1 is KGHSH and CDR2 LQKENI. The ends were cut back, 4 bases at V and 7 bases at J, with 13 bases in the middle.

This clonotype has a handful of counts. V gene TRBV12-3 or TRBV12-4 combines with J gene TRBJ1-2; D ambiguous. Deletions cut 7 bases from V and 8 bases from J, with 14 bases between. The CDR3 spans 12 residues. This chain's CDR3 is CASTRGPFGYTF. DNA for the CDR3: TGTGCCAGCACTCGCGGGCCCTTCGGCTACACCTTC.

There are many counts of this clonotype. The CDR3 DNA reads as TGTGCCAGCAGTCTAGGGACAGGGAGGAATTCACCCCTCCACTTT. Its protein product is CASSLGTGRNSPLHF. This chain connects TRBV12-3 or TRBV12-4 to TRBJ1-6; 9 positions agree with TRBD1. V dropped 5 bases and J dropped 7; count of bases not matched to a gene: 6. The CDR3 sequence is 15 residues long.

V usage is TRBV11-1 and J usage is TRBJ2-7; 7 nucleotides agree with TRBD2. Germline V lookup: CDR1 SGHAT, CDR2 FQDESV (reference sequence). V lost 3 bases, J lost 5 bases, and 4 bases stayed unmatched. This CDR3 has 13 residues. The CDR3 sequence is CASSFHRGDEQYF. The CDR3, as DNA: TGTGCCAGCAGCTTCCACCGGGGGGACGAGCAGTACTTC. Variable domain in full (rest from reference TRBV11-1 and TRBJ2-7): EAEVAQSPRYKITEKSQAVAFWCDPISGHATLYWYRQILGQGPELLVQFQDESVVDDSQLPKDRFSAERLKGVDSTLKIQPAELGDSAMYLCASSFHRGDEQYFGPGTRLTVT.

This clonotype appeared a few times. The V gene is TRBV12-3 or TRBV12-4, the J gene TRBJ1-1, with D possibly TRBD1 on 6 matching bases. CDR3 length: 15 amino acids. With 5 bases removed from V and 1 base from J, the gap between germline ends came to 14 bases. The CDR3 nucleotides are TGTGCCAGCAGTCCCGACAGGAACTGGAACACTGAAGCTTTCTTT. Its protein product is CASSPDRNWNTEAFF.

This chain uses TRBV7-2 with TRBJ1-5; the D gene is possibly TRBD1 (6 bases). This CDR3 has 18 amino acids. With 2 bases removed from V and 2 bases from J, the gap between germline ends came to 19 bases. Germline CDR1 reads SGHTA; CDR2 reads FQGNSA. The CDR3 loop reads CASSLFEGGPSRNQPQHF. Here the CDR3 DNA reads TGTGCCAGCAGCTTATTCGAGGGGGGGCCGAGTCGCAATCAGCCCCAGCATTTT.

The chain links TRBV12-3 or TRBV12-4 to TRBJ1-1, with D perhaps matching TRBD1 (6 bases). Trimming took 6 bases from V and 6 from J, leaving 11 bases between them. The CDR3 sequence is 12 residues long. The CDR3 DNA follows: TGTGCCAGCAGACTCTCAGGGGCTGAAGCTTTCTTT. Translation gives CASRLSGAEAFF.

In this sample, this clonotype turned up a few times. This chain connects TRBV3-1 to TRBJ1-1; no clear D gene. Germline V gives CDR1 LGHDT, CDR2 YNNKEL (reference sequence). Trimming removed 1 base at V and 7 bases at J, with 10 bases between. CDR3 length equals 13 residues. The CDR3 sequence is CASSQGTVLEAFF. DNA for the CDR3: TGTGCCAGCAGCCAAGGCACAGTCCTTGAAGCTTTCTTT.

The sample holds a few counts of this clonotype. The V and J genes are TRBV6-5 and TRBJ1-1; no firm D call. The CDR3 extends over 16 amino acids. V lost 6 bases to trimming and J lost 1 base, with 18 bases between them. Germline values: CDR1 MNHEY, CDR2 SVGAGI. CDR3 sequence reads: CASRTLSRHGNTEAFF. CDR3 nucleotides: TGTGCCAGCAGGACCCTCTCGAGGCACGGGAACACTGAAGCTTTCTTT.

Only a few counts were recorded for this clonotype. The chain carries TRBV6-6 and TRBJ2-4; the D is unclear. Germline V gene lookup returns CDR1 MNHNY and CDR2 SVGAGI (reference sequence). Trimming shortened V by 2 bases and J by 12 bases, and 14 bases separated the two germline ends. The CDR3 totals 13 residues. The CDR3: CASSYGSRFAQYF. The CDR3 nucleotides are TGTGCCAGCAGTTACGGTAGTCGGTTCGCTCAGTACTTC.

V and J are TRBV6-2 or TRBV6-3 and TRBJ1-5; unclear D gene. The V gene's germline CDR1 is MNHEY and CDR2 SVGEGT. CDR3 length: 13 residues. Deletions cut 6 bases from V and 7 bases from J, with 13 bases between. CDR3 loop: CASRRPPGQPQHF. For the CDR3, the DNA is TGTGCCAGCAGACGCCCCCCGGGGCAGCCCCAGCATTTT.

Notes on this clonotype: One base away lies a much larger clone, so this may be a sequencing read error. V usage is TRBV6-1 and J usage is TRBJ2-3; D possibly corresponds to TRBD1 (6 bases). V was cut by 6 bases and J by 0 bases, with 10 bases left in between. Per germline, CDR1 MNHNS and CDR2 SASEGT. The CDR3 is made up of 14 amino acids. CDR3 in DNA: TGTGCCAGCAGCTTCCAGGGGAGCACAGATACGCAGTATTTT. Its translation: CASSFQGSTDTQYF.

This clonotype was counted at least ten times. The CDR3 DNA follows: TGTGCCAGCAGCGACAGGGTTCGTGGCAATGAGCAGTTCTTC. Translating it yields CASSDRVRGNEQFF. The V gene is TRBV6-2 or TRBV6-3, the J gene TRBJ2-1, with 7 bases fitting TRBD1. J gave up 6 bases and V 6 bases, and 8 bases lay outside the gene matches. Looked up from germline, CDR1 is MNHEY and CDR2 is SVGEGT. This CDR3 contains 14 residues.

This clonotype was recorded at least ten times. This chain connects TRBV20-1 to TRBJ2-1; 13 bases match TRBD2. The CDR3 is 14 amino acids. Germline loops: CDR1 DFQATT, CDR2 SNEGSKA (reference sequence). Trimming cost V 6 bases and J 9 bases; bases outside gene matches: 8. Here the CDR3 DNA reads TGCAGTGCGCCTCCGGGACTAGCGGGGTTTGAGCAGTTCTTC. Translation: CSAPPGLAGFEQFF.

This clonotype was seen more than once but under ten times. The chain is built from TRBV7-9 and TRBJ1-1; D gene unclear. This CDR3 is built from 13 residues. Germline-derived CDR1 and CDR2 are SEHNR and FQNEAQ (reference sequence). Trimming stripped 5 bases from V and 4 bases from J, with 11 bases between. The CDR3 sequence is CASSPPGGTEAFF. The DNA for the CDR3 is TGTGCCAGCAGCCCTCCCGGAGGCACTGAAGCTTTCTTT.

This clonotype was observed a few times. The CDR3 DNA follows: TGCAGTGCTGGAGGGGGGGCTCTAGCCAAAAACATTCAGTACTTC. This encodes CSAGGGALAKNIQYF. The genes are TRBV20-1 and TRBJ2-4; weak D call: TRBD2 (7 bases). CDR3 length equals 15 residues. V shed 5 bases and J shed 0 bases, with 14 bases lying between them. The germline V gene has CDR1 DFQATT and CDR2 SNEGSKA (reference sequence).

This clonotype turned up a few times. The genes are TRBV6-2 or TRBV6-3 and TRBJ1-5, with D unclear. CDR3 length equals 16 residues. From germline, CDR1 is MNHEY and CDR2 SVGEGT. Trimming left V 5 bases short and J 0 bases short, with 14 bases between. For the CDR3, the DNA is TGTGCCAGCAGTAGACAAGGCCCATATAGCAATCAGCCCCAGCATTTT. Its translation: CASSRQGPYSNQPQHF.

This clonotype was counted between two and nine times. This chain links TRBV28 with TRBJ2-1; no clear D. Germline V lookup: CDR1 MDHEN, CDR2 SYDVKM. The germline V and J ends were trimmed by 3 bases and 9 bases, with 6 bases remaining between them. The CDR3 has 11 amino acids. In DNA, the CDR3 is TGTGCCAGCAGTTTCTTTGGTGAGCAGTTCTTC. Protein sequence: CASSFFGEQFF.

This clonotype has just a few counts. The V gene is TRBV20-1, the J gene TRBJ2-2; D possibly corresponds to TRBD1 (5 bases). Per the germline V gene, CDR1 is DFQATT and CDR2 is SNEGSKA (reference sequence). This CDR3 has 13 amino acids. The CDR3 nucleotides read TGCGCGCGCCCGGACAAAAACACCGGGGAGCTGTTTTTT. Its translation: CARPDKNTGELFF.

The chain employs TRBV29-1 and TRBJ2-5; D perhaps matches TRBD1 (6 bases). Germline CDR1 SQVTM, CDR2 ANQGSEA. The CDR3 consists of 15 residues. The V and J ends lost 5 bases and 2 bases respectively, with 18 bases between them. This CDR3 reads CSVLPGTITQETQYF. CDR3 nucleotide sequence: TGCAGCGTTCTGCCTGGGACAATAACTCAAGAGACCCAGTACTTC.

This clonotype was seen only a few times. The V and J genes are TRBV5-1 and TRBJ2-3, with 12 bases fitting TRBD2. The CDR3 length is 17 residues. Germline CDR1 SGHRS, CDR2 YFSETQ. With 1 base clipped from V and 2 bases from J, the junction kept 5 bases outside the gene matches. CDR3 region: CASSLWASGGDTDTQYF. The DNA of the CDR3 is TGCGCCAGCAGCTTGTGGGCTAGCGGGGGGGACACAGATACGCAGTATTTT.

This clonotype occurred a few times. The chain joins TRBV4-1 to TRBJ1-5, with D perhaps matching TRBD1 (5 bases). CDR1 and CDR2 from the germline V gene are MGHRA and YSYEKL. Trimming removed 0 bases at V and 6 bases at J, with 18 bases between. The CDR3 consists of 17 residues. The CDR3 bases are TGCGCCAGCAGCCAAGATTCTGAGGCGGGGCGGGTTCAGCCCCAGCATTTT. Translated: CASSQDSEAGRVQPQHF.

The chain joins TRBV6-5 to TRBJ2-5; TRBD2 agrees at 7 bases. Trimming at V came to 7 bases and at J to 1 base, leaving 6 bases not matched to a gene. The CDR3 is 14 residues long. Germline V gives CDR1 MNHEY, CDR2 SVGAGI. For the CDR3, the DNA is TGTGCCAGCATGATCGCGGGGGTCCAAGAGACCCAGTACTTC. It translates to CASMIAGVQETQYF.

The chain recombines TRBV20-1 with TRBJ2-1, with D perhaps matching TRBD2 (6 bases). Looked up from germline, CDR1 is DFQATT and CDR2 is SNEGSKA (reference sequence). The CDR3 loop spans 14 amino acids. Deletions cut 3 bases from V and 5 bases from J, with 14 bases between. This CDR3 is CSASGGTPDNEQFF. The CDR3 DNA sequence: TGCAGTGCTAGTGGGGGGACCCCGGACAATGAGCAGTTCTTC.

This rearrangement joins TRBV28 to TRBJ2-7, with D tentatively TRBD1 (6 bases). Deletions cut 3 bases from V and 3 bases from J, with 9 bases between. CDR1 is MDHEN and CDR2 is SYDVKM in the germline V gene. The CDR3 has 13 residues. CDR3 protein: CASSFADSYEQYV. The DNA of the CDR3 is TGTGCCAGCAGTTTCGCGGACAGCTACGAGCAGTACGTC.

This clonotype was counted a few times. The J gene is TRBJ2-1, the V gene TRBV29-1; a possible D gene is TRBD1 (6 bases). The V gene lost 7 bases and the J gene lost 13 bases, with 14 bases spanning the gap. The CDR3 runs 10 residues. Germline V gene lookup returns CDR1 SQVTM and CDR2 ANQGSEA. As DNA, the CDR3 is TGCAGCGCTTGGGGGCTCGAACAGTTCTTC. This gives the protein CSAWGLEQFF.

CDR3 region: CASSQAYRGSSVGYTF. The CDR3 nucleotides read TGCGCCAGCAGCCAAGCCTACAGGGGATCGTCTGTTGGCTACACCTTC. The gene calls are TRBV4-3 and TRBJ1-2; the match to TRBD1 covers 7 bases. Per germline, CDR1 LGHNA and CDR2 YSLEER. Germline trimming cut 1 base from V and 7 bases from J; bases unmatched to any gene: 12. This CDR3 is 16 amino acids long.

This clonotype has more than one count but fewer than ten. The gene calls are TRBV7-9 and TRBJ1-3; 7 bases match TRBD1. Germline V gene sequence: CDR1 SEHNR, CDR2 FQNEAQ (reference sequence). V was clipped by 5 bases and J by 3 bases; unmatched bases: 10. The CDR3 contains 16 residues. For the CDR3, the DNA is TGTGCCAGCAGCCCAAGAGGAGGACAGGATGGAAACACCATATATTTT. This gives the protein CASSPRGGQDGNTIYF.